The source of this T cell receptor (beta chain) is a study of regulatory dendritic cells for organ transplantation. The data were produced by immunoSEQ multiplex PCR, yet TCRdb's version contains in-frame clones alone and is incomplete. The repertoire includes about 34,000 clones, approximately 88% of them detected once, and over 0.05% sits in the top ten. Memory T cells were CD45RO+, naive were CD45RA+, sorted by FACS. Study conclusions and caveats: Alloreactive memory CD8+ T cell pools varied considerably between individuals.

On this clone itself: Antigen: not known.

This CDR3 comprises 17 residues. The germline CDR1 and CDR2 sequences are KGHSH and LQKENI. V lost 1 base, J lost 1 base, and 8 bases stayed unmatched. The sequence was obtained from a human donor in good health. Sequencing used naive CD4+ T cells from blood. This sample's subset: CD45RA+ naive T cells. The chain combines TRBV18 with TRBJ2-3, with 7 bases fitting TRBD2. For the CDR3, the DNA is TGTGCCAGCTCACCACGGAGGACGGGAGGCGGCACAGATACGCAGTATTTT. Its protein is CASSPRRTGGGTDTQYF.